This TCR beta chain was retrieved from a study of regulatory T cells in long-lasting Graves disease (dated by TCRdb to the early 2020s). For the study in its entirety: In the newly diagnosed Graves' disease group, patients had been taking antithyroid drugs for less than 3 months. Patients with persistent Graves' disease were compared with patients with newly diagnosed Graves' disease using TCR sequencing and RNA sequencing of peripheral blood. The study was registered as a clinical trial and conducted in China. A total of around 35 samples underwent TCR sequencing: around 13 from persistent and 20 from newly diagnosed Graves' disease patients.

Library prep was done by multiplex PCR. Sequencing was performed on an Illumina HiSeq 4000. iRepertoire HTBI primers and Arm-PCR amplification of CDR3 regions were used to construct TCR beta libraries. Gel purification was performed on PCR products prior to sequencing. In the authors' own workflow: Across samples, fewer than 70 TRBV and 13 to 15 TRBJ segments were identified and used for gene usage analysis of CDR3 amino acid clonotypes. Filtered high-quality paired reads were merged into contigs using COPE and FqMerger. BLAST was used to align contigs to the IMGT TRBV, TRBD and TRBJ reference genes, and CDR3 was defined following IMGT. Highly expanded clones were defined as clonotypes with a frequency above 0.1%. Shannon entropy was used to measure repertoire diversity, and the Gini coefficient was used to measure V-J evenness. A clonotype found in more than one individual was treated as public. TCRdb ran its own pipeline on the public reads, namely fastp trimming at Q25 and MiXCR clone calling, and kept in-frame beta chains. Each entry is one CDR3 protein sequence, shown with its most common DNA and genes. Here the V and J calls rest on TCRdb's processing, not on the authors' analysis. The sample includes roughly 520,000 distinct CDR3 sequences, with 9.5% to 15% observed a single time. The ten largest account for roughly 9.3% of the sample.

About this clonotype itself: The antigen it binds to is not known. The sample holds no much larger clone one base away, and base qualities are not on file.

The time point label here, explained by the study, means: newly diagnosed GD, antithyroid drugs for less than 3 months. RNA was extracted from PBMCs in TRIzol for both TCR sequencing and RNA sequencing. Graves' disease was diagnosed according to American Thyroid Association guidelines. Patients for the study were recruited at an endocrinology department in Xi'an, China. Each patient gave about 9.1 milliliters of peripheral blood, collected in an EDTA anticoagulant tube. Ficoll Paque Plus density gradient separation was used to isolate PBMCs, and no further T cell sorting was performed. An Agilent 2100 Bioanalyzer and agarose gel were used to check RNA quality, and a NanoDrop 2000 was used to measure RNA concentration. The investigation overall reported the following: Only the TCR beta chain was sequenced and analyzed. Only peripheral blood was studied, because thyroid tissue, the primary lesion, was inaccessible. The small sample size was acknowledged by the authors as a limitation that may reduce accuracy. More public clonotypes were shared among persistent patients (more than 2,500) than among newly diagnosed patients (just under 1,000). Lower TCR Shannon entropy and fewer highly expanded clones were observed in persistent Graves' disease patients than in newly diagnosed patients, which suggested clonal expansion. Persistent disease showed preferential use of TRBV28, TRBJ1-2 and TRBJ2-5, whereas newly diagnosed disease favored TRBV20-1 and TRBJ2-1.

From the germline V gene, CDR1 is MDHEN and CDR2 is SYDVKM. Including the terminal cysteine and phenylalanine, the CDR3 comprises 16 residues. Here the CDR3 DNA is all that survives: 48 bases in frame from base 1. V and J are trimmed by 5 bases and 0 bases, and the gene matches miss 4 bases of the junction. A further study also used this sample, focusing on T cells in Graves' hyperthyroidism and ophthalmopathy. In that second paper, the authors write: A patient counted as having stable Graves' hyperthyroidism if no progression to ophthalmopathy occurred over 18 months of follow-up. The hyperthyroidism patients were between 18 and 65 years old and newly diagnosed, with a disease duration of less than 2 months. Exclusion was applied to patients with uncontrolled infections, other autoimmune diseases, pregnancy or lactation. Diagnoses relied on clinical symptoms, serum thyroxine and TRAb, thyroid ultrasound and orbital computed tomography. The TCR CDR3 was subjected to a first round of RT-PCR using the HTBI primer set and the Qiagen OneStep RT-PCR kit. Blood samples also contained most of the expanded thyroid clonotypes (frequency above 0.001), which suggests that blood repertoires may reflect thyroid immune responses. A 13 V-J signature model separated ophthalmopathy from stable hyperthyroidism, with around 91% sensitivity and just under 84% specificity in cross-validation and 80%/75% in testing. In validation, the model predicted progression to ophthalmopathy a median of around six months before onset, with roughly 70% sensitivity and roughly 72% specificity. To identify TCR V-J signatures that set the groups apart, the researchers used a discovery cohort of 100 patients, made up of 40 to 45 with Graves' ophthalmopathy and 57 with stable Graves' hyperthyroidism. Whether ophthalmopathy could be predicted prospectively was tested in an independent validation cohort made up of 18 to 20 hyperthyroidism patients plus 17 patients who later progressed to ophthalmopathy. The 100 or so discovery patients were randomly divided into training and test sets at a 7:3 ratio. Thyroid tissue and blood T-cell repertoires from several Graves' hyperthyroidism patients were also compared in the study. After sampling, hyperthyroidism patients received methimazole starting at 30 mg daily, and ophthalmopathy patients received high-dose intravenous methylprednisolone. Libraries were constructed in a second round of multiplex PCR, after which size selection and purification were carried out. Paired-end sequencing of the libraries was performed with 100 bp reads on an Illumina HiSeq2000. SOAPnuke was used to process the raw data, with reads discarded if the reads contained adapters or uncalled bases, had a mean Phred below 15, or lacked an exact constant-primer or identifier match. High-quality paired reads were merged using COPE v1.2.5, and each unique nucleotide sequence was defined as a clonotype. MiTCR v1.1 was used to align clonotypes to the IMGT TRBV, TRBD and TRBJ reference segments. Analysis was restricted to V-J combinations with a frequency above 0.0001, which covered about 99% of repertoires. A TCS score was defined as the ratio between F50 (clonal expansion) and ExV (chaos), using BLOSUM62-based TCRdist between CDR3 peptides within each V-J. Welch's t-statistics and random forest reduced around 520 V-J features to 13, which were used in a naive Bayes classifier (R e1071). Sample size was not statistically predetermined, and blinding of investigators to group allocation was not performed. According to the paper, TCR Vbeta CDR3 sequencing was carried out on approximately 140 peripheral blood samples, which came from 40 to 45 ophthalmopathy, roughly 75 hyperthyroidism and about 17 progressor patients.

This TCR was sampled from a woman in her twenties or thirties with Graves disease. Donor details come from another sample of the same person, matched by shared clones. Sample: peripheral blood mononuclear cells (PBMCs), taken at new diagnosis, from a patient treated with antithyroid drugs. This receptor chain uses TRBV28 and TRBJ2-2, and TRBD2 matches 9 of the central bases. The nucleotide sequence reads TGTGCCAGCAGTCTCGGACTAGCGACGAACACCGGGGAGCTGTTTTTT. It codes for CASSLGLATNTGELFF.